One TCR beta chain is described in this entry. What it binds is unknown. The CDR3 extends over 15 amino acids. Deletions cut 7 bases from V and 4 bases from J, with 18 bases between. The germline V gene encodes CDR1 LNHDA and CDR2 SQIVND (reference sequence). This sample stems from a study of T-cell reconstitution after alpha-beta-depleted transplantation in children. Study-wide results and limits: T-cell numbers and diversity one year post-transplant derived largely from freshly generated T cells.

This sample's TCRbeta library carried unique molecular identifier barcodes. In TCRdb, the PCR reads were re-called with MiXCR into one record per CDR3 protein. Found here are hundreds of thousands of distinct CDR3 sequences, roughly 17% of them singletons; the top ten hold roughly 40%. This chain joins TRBV19 and TRBJ2-3; possibly TRBD1 or TRBD2 for D (5 bases each). The sequence was obtained from a male patient between 2 and 15 years old who had a stem cell transplant for acute lymphoblastic leukemia, so the T cells may come from the graft donor. Sequenced material: PBMCs, mostly from graft donor cells, taken 360 days after TCRalphabeta/CD19-depleted stem cell transplant. For the CDR3, the DNA is TGTGCCAGTACCCGGCGAGGGGAGAGCGCAGATACGCAGTATTTT. Protein: CASTRRGESADTQYF.